The 10 T cell receptor beta chains in this list originate from one sample, sequenced in a study of PD-1 blockade in classical Hodgkin lymphoma. Only in-frame clones appear in the TCRdb table, and some are missing; sequencing was by immunoSEQ multiplex PCR. The sample has about 7,000 clones; 65% to 80% are singletons. This sample's time point: cycle 4 day 1 (C4D1), after five to seven weeks of nivolumab. Relapse was seen in all patients after autologous stem cell transplantation, and brentuximab vedotin exposure was variable. The sequencing here drew on peripheral blood mononuclear cells (PBMCs), taken before the fourth cycle of nivolumab. The receptors originated from a human donor with classical Hodgkin lymphoma.

V usage is TRBV10-3 and J usage is TRBJ1-1; TRBD1 matches at 8 bases. The germline CDR1 and CDR2 sequences are ENHRY and SYGVKD. The J segment lost 8 bases and the V segment lost 5 bases, leaving 4 bases of the junction unmatched. The CDR3 runs 12 residues. Here the CDR3 reads CAISPRTGEAFF. CDR3 sequence (DNA): TGTGCCATCAGTCCCCGGACAGGGGAAGCTTTCTTT.

J is TRBJ2-3 and V is TRBV10-3; weak D call: TRBD2 (5 bases). Germline lookup yields CDR1 ENHRY and CDR2 SYGVKD. This CDR3 is 15 amino acids long. The ends were cut back, 3 bases at V and 1 base at J, with 11 bases in the middle. DNA of the CDR3: TGTGCCATCAGTGATGGGGAGTCCGGCACAGATACGCAGTATTTT. Residues: CAISDGESGTDTQYF.

The V call is TRBV2, the J call TRBJ1-5, with D unresolved. The CDR3 spans 13 residues. Per the germline V gene, CDR1 is SNHLY and CDR2 is FYNNEI. Trimming cost V 7 bases and J 4 bases, with 11 bases left between them. The CDR3, as DNA: TGTGCCAGCAATCGCGAGAATAATCAGCCCCAGCATTTT. It translates to CASNRENNQPQHF.

CDR3 in amino acids: CASRTGGADTQYF. In DNA, the CDR3 is TGTGCCAGCAGGACAGGGGGCGCAGATACGCAGTATTTT. This chain joins TRBV2 and TRBJ2-3; TRBD1 matches at 10 bases. The CDR3 loop spans 13 amino acids. Per the germline V gene, CDR1 is SNHLY and CDR2 is FYNNEI. The ends lost 6 bases at V and 4 bases at J; junction bases unmatched: 1. The full variable domain, completed using reference TRBV2 and TRBJ2-3, is EPEVTQTPSHQVTQMGQEVILRCVPISNHLYFYWYRQILGQKVEFLVSFYNNEISEKSEIFDDQFSVERPDGSNFTLKIRSTKLEDSAMYFCASRTGGADTQYFGPGTRLTVL.

The V gene is TRBV13, the J gene TRBJ1-4; TRBD1 might be the D (5 bases). This CDR3 spans 18 amino acids. Germline lookup yields CDR1 PRHDT and CDR2 FYEKMQ (reference sequence). V lost 4 bases, J lost 4 bases, and 22 bases lay in between. Here the CDR3 DNA reads TGTGCCAGCAGCTCCTTTCGACAATCAGGGAACGATAATGAAAAACTGTTTTTT. This translates into CASSSFRQSGNDNEKLFF.

V gene TRBV4-2 combines with J gene TRBJ2-1, with TRBD2 identical over 8 bases. V lost 5 bases, J lost 8 bases, and 8 bases stayed unmatched. This CDR3 has 14 amino acids. Germline CDR1 LGHNA, CDR2 YNFKEQ. The CDR3 reads CASSVHPGGDEQFF. CDR3 DNA: TGTGCCAGCAGCGTACACCCCGGGGGGGATGAGCAGTTCTTC.

This chain uses TRBV7-6 with TRBJ2-1, with TRBD2 matching 7 bases. After removal of 1 base from V and 4 bases from J, the junction contained 13 bases not matched to a gene. This CDR3 is 18 amino acids long. CDR1 SGHVS and CDR2 FNYEAQ come from the germline V gene. The CDR3 DNA follows: TGTGCCAGCAGCTTAGGTCCTAGCGGAGCCCGGGGTTACAATGAGCAGTTCTTC. Protein product: CASSLGPSGARGYNEQFF.

The chain carries TRBV7-2 and TRBJ1-3, with D perhaps matching TRBD1 (5 bases). There are 18 residues in the CDR3. Germline CDR1 SGHTA, CDR2 FQGNSA. Trimming pared 3 bases from V and 0 bases from J, leaving 18 bases between. The DNA of the CDR3 is TGTGCCAGCAGCTTGGGAATGGGGGGAGTTCACTCTGGAAACACCATATATTTT. Translation gives CASSLGMGGVHSGNTIYF.

This clone was detected only a few times. The same CDR3 can be traced to other DNA sequences in this sample. The chain combines TRBV9 with TRBJ1-1; D might be TRBD1 (5 bases). Germline CDR1 SGDLS, CDR2 YYNGEE. V lost 0 bases, J lost 1 base, and 10 bases lay in between. The CDR3 runs to 15 residues. CDR3 loop: CASSVGLQGNTEAFF. In DNA form, the CDR3 reads TGTGCCAGCAGCGTAGGACTCCAGGGGAACACTGAAGCTTTCTTT.

V is TRBV7-2 and J is TRBJ2-7; D might be TRBD1 (5 bases). The length of the CDR3 is 16 residues. Germline CDR1 reads SGHTA; CDR2 reads FQGNSA. Trimming stripped 2 bases from V and 4 bases from J, with 18 bases between. In DNA, the CDR3 is TGTGCCAGCAGCTTAAAGTACGGGCAGGGCTTGTACGAGCAGTACTTC. It specifies CASSLKYGQGLYEQYF.